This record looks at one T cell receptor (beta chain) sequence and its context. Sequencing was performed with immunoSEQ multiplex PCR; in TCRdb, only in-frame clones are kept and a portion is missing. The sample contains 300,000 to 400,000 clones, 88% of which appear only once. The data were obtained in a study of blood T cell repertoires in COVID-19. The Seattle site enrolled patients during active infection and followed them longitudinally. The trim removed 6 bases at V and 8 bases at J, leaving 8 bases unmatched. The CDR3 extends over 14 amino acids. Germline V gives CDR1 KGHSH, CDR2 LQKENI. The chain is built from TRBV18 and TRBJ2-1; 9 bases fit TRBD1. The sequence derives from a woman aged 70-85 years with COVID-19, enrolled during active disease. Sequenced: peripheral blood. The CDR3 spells CASSANRGQDEQFF. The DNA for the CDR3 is TGTGCCAGCTCGGCTAACAGGGGGCAGGATGAGCAGTTCTTC.